This T cell receptor beta chain came from a study of cytomegalovirus exposure and HLA in healthy donors. Across the study: From HLA-typed donors, an early data release held about 85 million unique TCRs. Caucasian-associated ancestry cluster membership applied to 75% to 85% of approximately 420 genotyped donors. The study, taken as a whole, reports: Among immune exposure information, only CMV serostatus was available. The classifier, whose performance was assessed in both the original and validation cohorts, reportedly diagnosed cytomegalovirus status with high specificity and sensitivity.

13 Jbeta primers and 60 Vbeta primers were used for the PCR. TCRdb's table, derived via immunoSEQ multiplex PCR, lists solely in-frame clones and lacks some. The sample has some 180,000 clones, roughly two thirds seen once; the top ten hold 5% to 6.5%. This clone was seen more than once but under ten times. The target antigen is unknown. A read error may produce the germline difference seen at one junction end. The CDR3 is 17 amino acids. In germline, CDR1 is SEHNR, CDR2 FQNEAQ (reference sequence). The chain has TRBV7-9 and TRBJ2-4, with 7 nucleotides matching TRBD2. Source material: PBMCs. The receptor comes from a woman aged 18-35 years in good health and CMV-seropositive. For the CDR3, the DNA is TGTTCCAGCAGCTCAGGATCGAGGGGCCGGGGGGAAAACATTCAGTACTTC. This sequence encodes CSSSSGSRGRGENIQYF.